These T cell receptor beta chains were read from a single sample in a study of blood T cell repertoires in COVID-19. The table came from immunoSEQ multiplex PCR; TCRdb's copy has only in-frame clones and leaves some out. This sample has 19,000 or so clones, with about 82% found just once. The source material was peripheral blood. Receptors were obtained from a man of 80 years or more with acute or convalescent COVID-19. Each CDR3 is given without its conserved first and last residue. Fields, in order: J gene, clone size, D gene, V gene, CDR3 protein. The D gene is left open where the match is weak. Only some rows state a clone size, as once, few, many or a class for expanded clones.

TRBJ1-6	-	TRBD1	TRBV30	AWSPRQGANSPLH
TRBJ1-5	-	-	TRBV30	AWSEGRNNQPQH
TRBJ1-6	-	TRBD1	TRBV19	ATSLQGQGSSPLH
TRBJ1-1	once	TRBD1	TRBV28	ASSPTTGGQNTEAF
TRBJ1-2	once	TRBD1	TRBV2	ATAYGTGDGYT
TRBJ1-1	-	TRBD1	TRBV7-9	ASSRGTGNRMNTEAF
TRBJ1-5	few	-	TRBV19	ASTLRGNQPQH
TRBJ2-7	-	-	TRBV7-9	ASSPRGRIYEQY
TRBJ2-1	once	-	TRBV6-2/TRBV6-3	ASSLVVNEQF
TRBJ1-5	-	-	TRBV27	ASSLGTTGRQPQH
TRBJ2-7	once	TRBD1	TRBV18	ASSPMDRAEQY
TRBJ1-1	-	-	TRBV4-1	ASSRLIGQPKKFGDTEAF
TRBJ2-5	-	TRBD2	TRBV19	ASSIGLEVETQY
TRBJ2-1	-	TRBD2	TRBV11-2	ASSSLAGTYNEQF
TRBJ1-3	-	-	TRBV5-1	ASSFDRGGGNTIY